The clone carrying this T cell receptor (beta chain) occurred many times. Its antigen is not known. The entry originates in a study of T cell repertoires in cytomegalovirus infection. Background on the study: From public TCR beta signatures came an indication of both CMV infection and matching HLA type.

TCRdb used MiXCR to reprocess the reads, holding one entry per CDR3 protein. The sample carries 350,000 to 450,000 distinct CDR3 sequences, around 18% recorded once. Overall study findings and caveats: Within the response measured ex vivo, HLA-C-restricted CMV-specific TCR beta clonotypes were dominant. Of the TCR beta families, the public ones yielded a cumulative frequency that identified carriers of CMV plus the relevant HLA.

This CDR3 spans 16 amino acids. Germline values: CDR1 SGHTA, CDR2 FQGNSA. V lost 5 bases to trimming and J lost 0 bases, with 14 bases between them. The clonotype comes from a human donor in good health (CMV status not recorded). Some clones in this sample may be carry-over from other donors' samples. This rearrangement joins TRBV7-2 to TRBJ1-3, with a possible D match to TRBD1 (6 bases). Source material: PBMCs. DNA for the CDR3: TGTGCCAGCAGCCACCCTGGACAGTACTCTGGAAACACCATATATTTT. Protein sequence: CASSHPGQYSGNTIYF.